The 30 T cell receptor beta chains in this list originate from one sample, sequenced in a study of T cells in Graves' hyperthyroidism and ophthalmopathy. RNA transcripts were the template for amplifying TCR beta CDR3 regions. During a first-round RT-PCR of the TCR CDR3, the HTBI primer set was used. TCRdb reanalysed the multiplex PCR reads using MiXCR and keeps one entry per CDR3 protein. This table holds 650,000 to 850,000 distinct CDR3 sequences, 18% found once. Sequencing was performed on blood. These receptors were obtained from a woman in her forties or fifties with Graves' hyperthyroidism that later progressed to Graves' ophthalmopathy.

Comment on this clonotype: A much larger clone lies a single base off, so this may be a read error. This CDR3 reads CASSYRNEQLF. In DNA form, the CDR3 reads TGCGCCAGCAGCTATAGGAATGAGCAGCTCTTC. The J gene is TRBJ2-1, the V gene TRBV5-1, with D hard to call. There are 11 residues in the CDR3. CDR1 SGHRS and CDR2 YFSETQ come from the germline V gene.

CDR3 nucleotides: TGTGCCAGCCACAATCGGAGGGACGCCGGGGAGCTGTTTTTT. It encodes CASHNRRDAGELFF. V gene TRBV7-2 combines with J gene TRBJ2-2; the D gene is possibly TRBD2 (6 bases). The CDR3 covers 14 residues. V dropped 8 bases and J dropped 6 bases, with 16 bases sitting between them. The germline CDR1 and CDR2 sequences are SGHTA and FQGNSA.

This clonotype appeared a few times. The rearrangement joins TRBV6-6 to TRBJ2-2; 12 bases line up with TRBD2. The V gene end was trimmed by 2 bases and the J gene end by 5 bases; junction bases not matched to a gene: 0. CDR1 MNHNY and CDR2 SVGAGI come from the germline V gene (reference sequence). This CDR3 comprises 15 residues. CDR3 sequence (DNA): TGTGCCAGCAGTTACGGGACTAGCGGGACCGGGGAGCTGTTTTTT. It encodes CASSYGTSGTGELFF.

In its sample, this clonotype was seen a few times. The chain is built from TRBV7-3 and TRBJ2-2; 8 nucleotides match TRBD2. The CDR3 covers 14 residues. The germline V gene has CDR1 SGHTA and CDR2 FQGTGA. J gave up 7 bases and V 7 bases, and 8 bases lay outside the gene matches. The CDR3 bases are TGTGCCAGCAAGGAGGTAGCGGGGCGCGGGGAGCTGTTTTTT. This translates into CASKEVAGRGELFF. Full variable domain (outside the CDR3, taken from reference TRBV7-3 and TRBJ2-2): GAGVSQTPSNKVTEKGKYVELRCDPISGHTALYWYRQSLGQGPEFLIYFQGTGAADDSGLPNDRFFAVRPEGSVSTLKIQRTERGDSAVYLCASKEVAGRGELFFGEGSRLTVL.

In this sample, this clonotype turned up many times. The V and J genes are TRBV2 and TRBJ2-5, with a weak D call TRBD2 (5 bases). The CDR3 has 18 amino acids. V was shortened by 0 bases and J by 2 bases, with 19 bases between the two germline ends. Germline CDR1 and CDR2: SNHLY and FYNNEI. The CDR3: CASSEALGGSVQQETQYF. CDR3 nucleotide sequence: TGTGCCAGCAGTGAAGCTTTAGGTGGGAGCGTTCAACAAGAGACCCAGTACTTC.

This clonotype showed up just a few times. The rearrangement links TRBV19 to TRBJ2-1; TRBD2 is a possible D gene (6 bases). CDR1 and CDR2 (germline): LNHDA, SQIVND (reference sequence). Trimming pared 4 bases from V and 3 bases from J, leaving 13 bases between. The CDR3 is made up of 15 amino acids. The CDR3 DNA reads TGTGCCAGTAGTAGAGGACTACTTGACTACAATGAGCAGTTCTTC. It is translated as CASSRGLLDYNEQFF.

This chain links TRBV5-1 with TRBJ2-7, with D unclear. The CDR3 is 15 residues long. V was clipped by 0 bases and J by 1 base, with 11 bases between them. Germline loops: CDR1 SGHRS, CDR2 YFSETQ. CDR3 in amino acids: CASSLAGRYSYEQYF. DNA of the CDR3: TGCGCCAGCAGCTTGGCCGGAAGGTATTCCTACGAGCAGTACTTC. The whole variable domain, remainder taken from reference TRBV5-1 and TRBJ2-7, is KAGVTQTPRYLIKTRGQQVTLSCSPISGHRSVSWYQQTPGQGLQFLFEYFSETQRNKGNFPGRFSGRQFSNSRSEMNVSTLELGDSALYLCASSLAGRYSYEQYFGPGTRLTVT.

The chain carries TRBV7-9 and TRBJ1-3; a possible D gene is TRBD1 (5 bases). From germline, CDR1 is SEHNR and CDR2 FQNEAQ (reference sequence). The CDR3 extends over 18 amino acids. V shed 4 bases and J shed 3 bases, with 22 bases lying between them. The chain's CDR3 is CASSYRMRGTEVGNTIYF. The CDR3 DNA is TGTGCCAGCAGCTATCGAATGAGGGGAACCGAGGTTGGAAACACCATATATTTT.

There are a few counts of this clonotype. The CDR3 DNA reads TGTGCCAGCTCACCCGCAACGACATCACACTCTGGAAACACCATATATTTT. As protein: CASSPATTSHSGNTIYF. This chain links TRBV18 with TRBJ1-3, with no clear D. Germline CDR1 is KGHSH and CDR2 is LQKENI. V was clipped by 3 bases and J by 0 bases, with 15 bases between them. The CDR3 has 17 amino acids.

This clonotype was counted only a few times. The chain uses TRBV27 and TRBJ2-7, with D perhaps matching TRBD1 or TRBD2 (5 bases each). V was shortened by 2 bases and J by 2 bases, with 10 bases between the two germline ends. The germline gives CDR1 MNHEY, CDR2 SMNVEV (reference sequence). The CDR3 has 14 residues. The CDR3, as DNA: TGTGCCAGCAGTTTAGAGGGACGTCCCTACGAGCAGTACTTC. Its protein is CASSLEGRPYEQYF.

This clonotype was recorded at least ten times. This chain joins TRBV20-1 and TRBJ2-7; 9 bases agree with TRBD1. With 1 base clipped from V and 3 bases from J, the junction kept 10 bases outside the gene matches. The CDR3 contains 16 residues. Germline V gives CDR1 DFQATT, CDR2 SNEGSKA (reference sequence). The CDR3 is CSARGRGTGTLYEQYF. CDR3 DNA: TGCAGTGCTAGAGGGAGGGGGACAGGGACCCTCTACGAGCAGTACTTC.

The rearrangement joins TRBV2 to TRBJ1-4, with TRBD1 as a possible D gene (6 bases). Germline V gene data show CDR1 as SNHLY and CDR2 as FYNNEI. Deletions cut 7 bases from V and 0 bases from J, with 12 bases between. The CDR3 length is 15 residues. The DNA for the CDR3 is TGTGCCAGCACCGGAGGACAGTCAACTAATGAAAAACTGTTTTTT. Amino acids: CASTGGQSTNEKLFF.

The chain uses TRBV20-1 and TRBJ1-5; D not certain. V was pared by 4 bases and J by 7 bases, with 20 bases between. Germline V CDR1 and CDR2: DFQATT, SNEGSKA (reference sequence). The CDR3 runs 15 residues. CDR3 residues: CSATLIRASGQPQHF. For the CDR3, the DNA is TGCAGTGCTACCCTAATCCGGGCCAGCGGGCAGCCCCAGCATTTT.

This clonotype was detected a few times. The chain employs TRBV5-8 and TRBJ1-2; D not resolved. Trimming took 4 bases from V and 3 from J, leaving 16 bases between them. The CDR3 totals 15 residues. Germline CDR1 reads SGHTS; CDR2 reads YDEGEE. CDR3 sequence (DNA): TGTGCCAGCAGCAGGGAGGGAGGCCCCGACTATGGCTACACCTTC. This translates into CASSREGGPDYGYTF.

This clonotype came up many times. The genes are TRBV30 and TRBJ1-1; D not certain. This CDR3 is built from 12 residues. V was trimmed by 3 bases and J by 8 bases, leaving 13 bases between them. CDR1 is GTSNPN and CDR2 is SVGIG in the germline V gene (reference sequence). In DNA, the CDR3 is TGTGCCTGGAGCCTAATGCGGGTCGAAGCTTTCTTT. This translates into CAWSLMRVEAFF.

V gene TRBV7-9 combines with J gene TRBJ2-1; 9 bases fit TRBD1. This CDR3 is built from 17 residues. Germline loops: CDR1 SEHNR, CDR2 FQNEAQ (reference sequence). J lost 0 bases, V lost 4 bases, and 7 bases had no gene match. The CDR3 bases are TGTGCCAGCAGCTCCCCAGGGACAGGGAGCTCCTACAATGAGCAGTTCTTC. Translation: CASSSPGTGSSYNEQFF. Variable domain in full (rest from reference TRBV7-9 and TRBJ2-1): DTGVSQNPRHKITKRGQNVTFRCDPISEHNRLYWYRQTLGQGPEFLTYFQNEAQLEKSRLLSDRFSAERPKGSFSTLEIQRTEQGDSAMYLCASSSPGTGSSYNEQFFGPGTRLTVL.

This clonotype was seen only a few times. In nucleotides, the CDR3 is TGTGCCAGCAGCCTTCGGGGGGGTCTCACAGATACGCAGTATTTT. This sequence encodes CASSLRGGLTDTQYF. This rearrangement joins TRBV7-3 to TRBJ2-3; 8 bases agree with TRBD2. CDR3 length: 15 residues. The V gene end was trimmed by 5 bases and the J gene end by 2 bases; junction bases not matched to a gene: 6. CDR1 and CDR2 from the germline V gene are SGHTA and FQGTGA.

The table lists this clonotype with a few counts. The chain couples TRBV7-2 to TRBJ2-3; D is undetermined. The CDR3 has 16 amino acids. The V gene's germline CDR1 is SGHTA and CDR2 FQGNSA. V lost 1 base and J lost 2, with 13 bases in between. The DNA of the CDR3 is TGTGCCAGCAGCTTAGAATTGTTAGGGCCCACAGATACGCAGTATTTT. Translated, it gives CASSLELLGPTDTQYF.

The chain links TRBV12-3 or TRBV12-4 to TRBJ2-1; D unresolved. The CDR3 sequence is 14 residues long. The germline V and J ends were trimmed by 1 base and 5 bases, with 9 bases remaining between them. CDR3 loop: CASSLVDVNNEQFF. The CDR3, as DNA: TGTGCCAGCAGTTTAGTGGACGTAAACAATGAGCAGTTCTTC.

A remark on this clonotype: Possible read error: a much larger clone is one base away. This CDR3 is missing its conserved last phenylalanine or tryptophan, likely due to a read error. The chain links TRBV6-5 to TRBJ1-1, with D maybe TRBD1 (6 bases). The CDR3 loop spans 14 amino acids. Germline CDR1 MNHEY, CDR2 SVGAGI. V was pared by 2 bases and J by 3 bases, with 10 bases between. CDR3 DNA sequence: TGTGCCAGCAGTTACGGGGACACCTACACTGAAGCTTTCCTT. Translated: CASSYGDTYTEAFL.

The rearrangement uses TRBV4-1 and TRBJ1-6, with D possibly being TRBD1 (6 bases). With 2 bases removed from V and 6 bases from J, the gap between germline ends came to 11 bases. This CDR3 region has 15 residues. Germline assignment: CDR1 MGHRA and CDR2 YSYEKL. The CDR3 nucleotides are TGCGCCAGCAGCCAAAGAGGACAGACTAATTCACCCCTCCACTTT. This codes for CASSQRGQTNSPLHF.

V is TRBV12-5 and J is TRBJ2-5, with D uncertain. This CDR3 is 14 amino acids long. Germline values: CDR1 LGHNT, CDR2 FRNRAP. V was trimmed by 0 bases and J by 2 bases, leaving 7 bases between them. The CDR3 DNA reads TGTGCTAGTGGTTTGGTACCCGGACAAGAGACCCAGTACTTC. As protein: CASGLVPGQETQYF.

This rearrangement joins TRBV6-1 to TRBJ2-1, with a possible D match to TRBD2 (5 bases). Germline V gene lookup returns CDR1 MNHNS and CDR2 SASEGT. This CDR3 spans 13 amino acids. Trimming cost V 8 bases and J 6 bases, with 14 bases left between them. This CDR3 reads CASGPGISNEQFF. CDR3 nucleotides: TGTGCCAGCGGCCCCGGGATCTCCAATGAGCAGTTCTTC.

This clonotype was observed at least ten times. This chain connects TRBV7-9 to TRBJ2-7; no clear D gene. Deletions cut 5 bases from V and 2 bases from J, with 7 bases between. Germline V gene lookup returns CDR1 SEHNR and CDR2 FQNEAQ (reference sequence). This CDR3 region has 12 residues. The CDR3 loop is CASSTQTYEQYF. The CDR3 nucleotides are TGTGCCAGCAGCACACAGACCTACGAGCAGTACTTC. Using reference TRBV7-9 and TRBJ2-7 for the parts outside the CDR3, the full variable domain is DTGVSQNPRHKITKRGQNVTFRCDPISEHNRLYWYRQTLGQGPEFLTYFQNEAQLEKSRLLSDRFSAERPKGSFSTLEIQRTEQGDSAMYLCASSTQTYEQYFGPGTRLTVT.

Notes on this clonotype: A read error may be the cause here, since a much bigger clone is one base away. This chain links TRBV3-1 with TRBJ1-2; 7 nucleotides agree with TRBD1. The germline gives CDR1 LGHDT, CDR2 YNNKEL (reference sequence). The CDR3 has 13 amino acids. In DNA form, the CDR3 reads TGTGCCAGCGGCCAAGACGGGACAGACGGCTACACCTTC. Translation gives CASGQDGTDGYTF.

The sample holds many counts of this clonotype. The V and J genes are TRBV12-3 or TRBV12-4 and TRBJ1-6; possibly TRBD1 for D (5 bases). The CDR3 totals 14 residues. V was trimmed by 7 bases and J by 7 bases, leaving 14 bases between them. This CDR3 reads CASTRQGDNSPLHF. The CDR3 coding sequence is TGTGCCAGCACTCGGCAGGGAGACAATTCACCCCTCCACTTT.

This clonotype was detected ten times or more. This chain uses TRBV5-1 with TRBJ2-3; 7 nucleotides match TRBD2. From germline, CDR1 is SGHRS and CDR2 YFSETQ. This CDR3 has 14 amino acids. With V trimmed by 1 base and J by 4 bases, 3 bases remained unmatched. CDR3 sequence: CASSLSSGPDTQYF. Here the CDR3 DNA reads TGCGCCAGCAGCTTGAGTAGCGGGCCAGATACGCAGTATTTT.

This clonotype occurred many times. The rearrangement uses TRBV12-3 or TRBV12-4 and TRBJ1-1; D is possibly TRBD1 (5 bases). The CDR3 is made up of 14 amino acids. V lost 7 bases and J lost 2, with 14 bases in between. In DNA, the CDR3 is TGTGCCAGCATCCTATGGGGGGTTAACACTGAAGCTTTCTTT. Translation: CASILWGVNTEAFF.

The table lists this clonotype with many counts. The chain has TRBV18 and TRBJ1-2; D perhaps matches TRBD1 (5 bases). Trimming took 6 bases from V and 3 from J, leaving 14 bases between them. The V gene's germline CDR1 is KGHSH and CDR2 LQKENI. The CDR3 length is 14 residues. CDR3 residues: CASSRDGGDYGYTF. The CDR3 DNA follows: TGTGCCAGCTCCCGAGACGGGGGTGACTATGGCTACACCTTC. Looking up the rest from reference TRBV18 and TRBJ1-2 gives the full variable domain: NAGVMQNPRHLVRRRGQEARLRCSPMKGHSHVYWYRQLPEEGLKFMVYLQKENIIDESGMPKERFSAEFPKEGPSILRIQQVVRGDSAAYFCASSRDGGDYGYTFGSGTRLTVV.

The chain is built from TRBV6-9 and TRBJ1-4; a possible D gene is TRBD1 (5 bases). V shed 4 bases and J shed 6 bases, with 15 bases lying between them. In germline, CDR1 is MNHGY, CDR2 SVAAGI. This CDR3 has 15 amino acids. The DNA for the CDR3 is TGTGCCAGCAGTTCTTCTGGCCGAGGGGATGAAAAACTGTTTTTT. Translating it yields CASSSSGRGDEKLFF.